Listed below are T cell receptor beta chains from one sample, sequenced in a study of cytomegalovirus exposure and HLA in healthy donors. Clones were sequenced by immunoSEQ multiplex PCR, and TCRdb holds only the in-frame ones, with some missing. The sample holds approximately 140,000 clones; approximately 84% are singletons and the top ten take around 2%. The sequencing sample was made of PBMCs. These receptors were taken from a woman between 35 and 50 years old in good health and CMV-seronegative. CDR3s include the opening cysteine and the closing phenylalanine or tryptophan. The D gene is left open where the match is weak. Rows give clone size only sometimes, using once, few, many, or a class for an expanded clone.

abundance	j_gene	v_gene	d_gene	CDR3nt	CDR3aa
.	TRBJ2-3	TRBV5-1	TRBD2	TGCGCCAGCAGCGGAGCGGGGGTCAGCACAGATACGCAGTATTTT	CASSGAGVSTDTQYF
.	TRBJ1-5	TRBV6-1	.	TGTGCCAGCAGGCGGGACAGCAATCAGCCCCAGCATTTT	CASRRDSNQPQHF
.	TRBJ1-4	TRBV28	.	TGTGCCAGCAGTTTTCGCGTCCGTGAAAAACTGTTTTTT	CASSFRVREKLFF
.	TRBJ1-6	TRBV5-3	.	TGTGCCAGAGACGATTTTGCAGGGAATGGGAATTCACCCCTCCACTTT	CARDDFAGNGNSPLHF
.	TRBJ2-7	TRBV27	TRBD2	TGTGCCAGCAGTCGCGGACTAGCGGGGGGGCCTTATCCTTACGAGCAGTACTTC	CASSRGLAGGPYPYEQYF
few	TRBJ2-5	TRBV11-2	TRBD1	TGTGCCAGCAGCTTAGGGACAGGGGGTATCGGGGAGACCCAGTACTTC	CASSLGTGGIGETQYF
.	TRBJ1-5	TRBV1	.	TGCACCAGCAGCCAAGATGAAGACAGACATCAGCCCCAGCATTTT	CTSSQDEDRHQPQHF
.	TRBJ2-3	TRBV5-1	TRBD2	TGCGCCAGCAGCCCTTATGGGGGGGTAGATACGCAGTATTTT	CASSPYGGVDTQYF
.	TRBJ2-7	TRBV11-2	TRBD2	TGTGCCAGCAGCTTAGTGGGACTAGCGGCTTACGAGCAGTACTTC	CASSLVGLAAYEQYF
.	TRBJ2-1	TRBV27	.	TGTGCCAGCAGAATGGGCGGCGGAGGGGTGAATGAGCAGTTCTTC	CASRMGGGGVNEQFF
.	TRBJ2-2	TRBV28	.	TGTGCCAGCACTTCCAATCCGCCCTACTCTGTGCGGGAGCTGTTTTTT	CASTSNPPYSVRELFF
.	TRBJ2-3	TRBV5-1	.	TGCGCCAGCAGCTTGTTTCCAGGGGAGAGGGATACGCAGTATTTT	CASSLFPGERDTQYF
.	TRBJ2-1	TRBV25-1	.	TGTGCCAGCACGGTAGGCGGGTCCTACAATGAGCAGTTCTTC	CASTVGGSYNEQFF
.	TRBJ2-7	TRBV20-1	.	TGCAGTGCCGGTGGTGCCTACGAGCAGTACTTC	CSAGGAYEQYF
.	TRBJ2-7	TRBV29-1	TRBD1	TGCAGCGTTAGCCAGGGGGCCTCCTCCTACGAGCAGTACTTC	CSVSQGASSYEQYF
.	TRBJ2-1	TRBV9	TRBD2	TGTGCCAGCACTAGCGGTAGCTCCTACAATGAGCAGTTCTTC	CASTSGSSYNEQFF
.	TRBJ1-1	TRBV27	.	TGTGCCAGCAGCTCACTACAATATAACACTGAAGCTTTCTTT	CASSSLQYNTEAFF
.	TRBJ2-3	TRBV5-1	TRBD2	TGCGCCAGCAGCTTGGTAGCGGGGGGGGTGGATACGCAGTATTTT	CASSLVAGGVDTQYF
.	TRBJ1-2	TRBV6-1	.	TGTGCCAGCACCCCCAGGGAGGGTAACTATGGCTACACCTTC	CASTPREGNYGYTF
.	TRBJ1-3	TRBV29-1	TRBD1	TGCAGCACTCGGACAGGGTCAGGAAACACCATATATTTT	CSTRTGSGNTIYF
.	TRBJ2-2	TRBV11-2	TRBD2	TGTGCCAGCAGCCTCACTAGCGGGGGGAACACCGGGGAGCTGTTTTTT	CASSLTSGGNTGELFF
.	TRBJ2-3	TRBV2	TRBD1	TGTGCCAGCAGTGCGACGGGGACAGGGCTCGGAGATACGCAGTATTTT	CASSATGTGLGDTQYF
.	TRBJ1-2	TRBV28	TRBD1	TGTGCCAGCAGTAGCCTCGCAGGGACAGGGCATGGCTACACCTTC	CASSSLAGTGHGYTF
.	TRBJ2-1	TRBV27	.	TGTGCCAGCAGTTTACGTTTTCAGTATTATGAGCAGTTCTTC	CASSLRFQYYEQFF
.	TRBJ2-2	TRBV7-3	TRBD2	TGTGCCAGCAGCGCTAGCGGGGGGGCCAAAGGGGAGCTGTTTTTT	CASSASGGAKGELFF
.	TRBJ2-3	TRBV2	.	TGTGCCACCAGGGCCAGCACAGATACGCAGTATTTT	CATRASTDTQYF
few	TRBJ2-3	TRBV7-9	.	TGTGCCAGCAGCTTAGCTGAAGGGGGAGATACGCAGTATTTT	CASSLAEGGDTQYF
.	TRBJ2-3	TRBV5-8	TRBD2	TGTGCCAGCAGCTCCGGGACTAGCGGGGGGGCCATCGCAGATACGCAGTATTTT	CASSSGTSGGAIADTQYF
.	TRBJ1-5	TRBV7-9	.	TGTGCCAGCAGCCCCGAAGGGGATAGGAGCAATCAGCCCCAGCATTTT	CASSPEGDRSNQPQHF
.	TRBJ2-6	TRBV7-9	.	TGTGCCAGCAGCTCCCCTCGAGTCTCGAACTCTGGGGCCAACGTCCTGACTTTC	CASSSPRVSNSGANVLTF
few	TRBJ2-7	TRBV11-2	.	TGTGCCAGCAGCTCCTCAGGCATACCAGGCGAGCAGTACTTC	CASSSSGIPGEQYF
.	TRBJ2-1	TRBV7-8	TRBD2	TGTGCCAGCAGCCCTTTTAGCGGGGGCTACAATGAGCAGTTCTTC	CASSPFSGGYNEQFF
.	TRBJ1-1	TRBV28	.	TGTGCCAGCAGCTCTTTAGGACATAAGAACACTGAAGCTTTCTTT	CASSSLGHKNTEAFF
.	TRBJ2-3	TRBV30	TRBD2	TGTGCCTGGAGTGTACTAGCGGGGGGAGATACGCAGTATTTT	CAWSVLAGGDTQYF
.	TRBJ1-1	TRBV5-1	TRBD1	TGCGCCAGCAGCTTGGGACAGGGTGGAACTGAAGCTTTCTTT	CASSLGQGGTEAFF
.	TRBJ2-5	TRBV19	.	TGTGCCAGTAGTACTCAGGGTAGGGAGACCCAGTACTTC	CASSTQGRETQYF
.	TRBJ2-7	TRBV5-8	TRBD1	TGTGCCAGCAGCTTGGACCCGGGACAGGGACGGGAGCAGTACTTC	CASSLDPGQGREQYF
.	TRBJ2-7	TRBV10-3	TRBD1	TGTGCCAGCGGCCTGGGACAGCCACAATACGAGCAGTACTTC	CASGLGQPQYEQYF
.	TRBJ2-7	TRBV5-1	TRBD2	TGCGCCAGCAGTAGCGGGGCGGGGGAGTGGTACTTC	CASSSGAGEWYF